The present entry profiles one TCR beta chain with its context. The antigen this receptor binds is unknown. No per-base quality is available; no much larger clone lies one base away. The data were produced on an Illumina HiSeq 1500. The raw public data were reprocessed by TCRdb itself: fastp quality trimming at Q25, MiXCR clonotype calling, in-frame beta chains only. Entries that share a CDR3 protein sequence are merged under the most common genes and DNA. This sample has roughly 76,000 distinct CDR3 sequences in its table, and more than 3% of those were observed once. The ten largest clones capture around 4.9% of the sample. The data were taken from a study of T cell repertoires in cytomegalovirus infection (dated by TCRdb to between 2018 and 2020). With regard to the full study: Donor HLA type was relevant to the analysis, because carriage of CMV infection together with the matching HLA type was indicated by public TCR beta signatures.

Study-level results and caveats: In both this cohort and an independent cohort of over 350 donors, the cumulative frequency of public TCR beta family members distinguished carriers of CMV infection plus the relevant HLA type. The ex vivo response was dominated by HLA-C-restricted CMV-specific TCR beta clonotypes, and the single most frequent clonotype in two of eight donors was supplied by these HLA-C-restricted clonotypes.

The trim is 5 bases for V and 8 bases for J, with a gap of 16 bases between the germline ends. The CDR3 numbers 15 residues from cysteine through phenylalanine. Just the 45-base CDR3 DNA is kept, in frame starting at base 1. According to the germline V gene, CDR1 reads MGHDK and CDR2 reads SYGVNS. The chain employs TRBV25-1 and TRBJ1-6; matching of 5 bases hints at TRBD1 as the D gene. The sequencing sample was made of PBMCs. This clonotype was obtained from a human donor in good health (CMV status not recorded). Some clones in this sample may be carry-over from other donors' samples. The nucleotides are TGTGCCAGCAGTCCCCGGGACGGTCACGATTCACCCCTCCACTTT. Its protein product is CASSPRDGHDSPLHF.